What follows is one T cell receptor beta chain and its context. Its antigen is as yet unknown. The entry originates in a study of cytomegalovirus exposure and HLA in healthy donors. Across the study: An early release of data contained about 85 million unique TCRs, which came from HLA-typed donors. For the approximately 390 genotyped donors, more than 65% fell within the Caucasian-associated ancestry cluster.

Primers included in the PCR were 60 Vbeta and 13 Jbeta primers. Some clones are missing from TCRdb's copy, which holds only in-frame ones; the method was immunoSEQ multiplex PCR. Of approximately 85,000 clones in the sample, roughly 75% were seen once. Notes on the study in general: It was reported in a later analysis that an Asian-associated ancestry cluster showed fewer N-insertions than the roughly 670-donor mean. Several of the most significant clusters were apparently associated with common viral pathogens in a later analysis.

Sequences were obtained from PBMCs. This TCR was sampled from a man aged 25-45 years in good health and CMV-seronegative.

Here the CDR3 reads CSVEGHMNTEAFF. For the CDR3, the DNA is TGCAGCGTTGAGGGCCACATGAACACTGAAGCTTTCTTT. V and J are TRBV29-1 and TRBJ1-1, with unresolved D. Per germline, CDR1 SQVTM and CDR2 ANQGSEA. The CDR3 length is 13 residues. The V end lost 3 bases, the J end lost 0 bases, and 8 bases lay between the germline ends. The variable domain in full, completed from reference TRBV29-1 and TRBJ1-1, reads SAVISQKPSRDICQRGTSLTIQCQVDSQVTMMFWYRQQPGQSLTLIATANQGSEATYESGFVIDKFPISRPNLTFSTLTVSNMSPEDSSIYLCSVEGHMNTEAFFGQGTRLTVV.